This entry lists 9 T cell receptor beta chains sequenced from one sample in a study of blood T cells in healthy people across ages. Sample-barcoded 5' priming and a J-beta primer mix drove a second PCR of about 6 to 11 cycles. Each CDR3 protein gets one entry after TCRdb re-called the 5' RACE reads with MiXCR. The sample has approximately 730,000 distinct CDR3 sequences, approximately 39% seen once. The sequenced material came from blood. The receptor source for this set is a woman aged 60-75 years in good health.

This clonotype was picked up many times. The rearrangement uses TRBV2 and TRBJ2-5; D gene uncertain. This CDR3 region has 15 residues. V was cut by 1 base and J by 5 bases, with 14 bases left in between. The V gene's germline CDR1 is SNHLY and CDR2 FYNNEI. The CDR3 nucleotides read TGTGCCAGCAGTGAAGTTGGCCTAGAGAGGGAGACCCAGTACTTC. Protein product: CASSEVGLERETQYF.

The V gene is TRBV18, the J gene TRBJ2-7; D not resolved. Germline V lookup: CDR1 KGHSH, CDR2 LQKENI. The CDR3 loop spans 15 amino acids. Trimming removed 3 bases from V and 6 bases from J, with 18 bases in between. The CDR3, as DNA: TGTGCCAGCTCACCCCCCGGCGGCTTGTTGGTCGAGCAGTACTTC. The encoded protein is CASSPPGGLLVEQYF.

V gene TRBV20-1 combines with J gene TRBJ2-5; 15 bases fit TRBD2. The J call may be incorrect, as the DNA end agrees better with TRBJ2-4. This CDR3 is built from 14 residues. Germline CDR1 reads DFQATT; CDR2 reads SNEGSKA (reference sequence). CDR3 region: CSAGGLAGGNIQYF. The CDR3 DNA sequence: TGCAGTGCTGGGGGACTAGCGGGAGGAAACATTCAGTACTTC.

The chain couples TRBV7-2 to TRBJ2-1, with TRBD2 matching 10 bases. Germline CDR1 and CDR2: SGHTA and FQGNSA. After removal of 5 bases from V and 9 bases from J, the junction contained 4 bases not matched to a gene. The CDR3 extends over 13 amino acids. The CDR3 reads CASSPWTSGEQFF. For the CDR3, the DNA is TGTGCCAGCAGCCCCTGGACTAGCGGTGAGCAGTTCTTC.

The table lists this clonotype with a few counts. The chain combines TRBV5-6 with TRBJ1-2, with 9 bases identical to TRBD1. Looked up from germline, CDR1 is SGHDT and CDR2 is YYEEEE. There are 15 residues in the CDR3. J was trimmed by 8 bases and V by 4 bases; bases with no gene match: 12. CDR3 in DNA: TGTGCCAGCAGCCCCGTGGACAGGGGTGGTGAAGGCTACACCTTC. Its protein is CASSPVDRGGEGYTF.

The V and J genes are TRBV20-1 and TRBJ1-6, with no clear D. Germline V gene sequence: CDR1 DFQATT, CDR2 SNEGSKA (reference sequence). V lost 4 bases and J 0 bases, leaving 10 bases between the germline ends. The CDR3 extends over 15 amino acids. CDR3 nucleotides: TGCAGTGCTACCCTCAGTAACTCCTATAATTCACCCCTCCACTTT. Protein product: CSATLSNSYNSPLHF.

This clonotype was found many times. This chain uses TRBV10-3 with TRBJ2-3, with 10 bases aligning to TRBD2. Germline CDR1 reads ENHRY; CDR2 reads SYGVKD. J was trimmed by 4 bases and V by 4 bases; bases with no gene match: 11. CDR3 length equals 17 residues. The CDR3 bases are TGTGCCATCAGTGGACCTAGCGGGGGAGGGATGGCAGATACGCAGTATTTT. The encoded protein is CAISGPSGGGMADTQYF.

The CDR3 here is CASSKRQDNTEAFF. DNA of the CDR3: TGTGCCAGCAGTAAGAGACAGGACAACACTGAAGCTTTCTTT. V gene TRBV3-1 combines with J gene TRBJ1-1, with a weak D call TRBD1 (6 bases). This CDR3 region has 14 residues. Trimming pared 6 bases from V and 2 bases from J, leaving 13 bases between. Germline V gene lookup returns CDR1 LGHDT and CDR2 YNNKEL (reference sequence).

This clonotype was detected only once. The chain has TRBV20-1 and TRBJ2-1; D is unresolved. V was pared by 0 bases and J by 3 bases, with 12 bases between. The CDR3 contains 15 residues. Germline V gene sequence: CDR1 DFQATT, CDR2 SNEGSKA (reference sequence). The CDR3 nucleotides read TGCAGTGCTAGAGATCTGGAAGGGTTCTACAATGAGCAGTTCTTC. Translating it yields CSARDLEGFYNEQFF.